The following is a T cell receptor (beta chain) sequence with its context. This specimen comes from a study of blood T cell repertoires in COVID-19. Living in under 30 US areas, the participants were between roughly 18 and 90 years of age. CDR3 size: 13 residues. Germline V gene lookup returns CDR1 SGHDT and CDR2 YYEEEE. The ends were cut back, 1 base at V and 4 bases at J, with 6 bases in the middle. Libraries were prepared by immunoSEQ multiplex PCR; TCRdb keeps only in-frame clonotypes and omits some of them. The sample has hundreds of thousands of clones, roughly 90% seen once; the top ten hold more than 9%.

The receptor was derived from a woman younger than 45 who had recovered from COVID-19. Sequenced input: PBMCs or T cells enriched from blood (not recorded which). The rearrangement joins TRBV5-6 to TRBJ2-1; no clear D gene. CDR3 DNA sequence: TGTGCCAGCAGCTTGATGACTTACAATGAGCAGTTCTTC. Its protein is CASSLMTYNEQFF.